A selection of T cell receptor beta chains follows, all from one sample in a study of CD8+ T cells in alopecia areata. Generated by immunoSEQ multiplex PCR, the TCRdb table keeps only in-frame clones and is missing some. Altogether roughly 190,000 clones are present, roughly 60% being singletons, with the ten largest covering 0.85% to 1.3%. The specimen comprised CD4+ T cells sorted from blood, sampled at week 24, from a patient treated with tofacitinib. The receptors shown here come from a human donor with alopecia areata. Both conserved end residues are part of each CDR3. The order of the fields is J gene, D gene, clone size, V gene, CDR3 DNA, CDR3 protein. A D gene is named only where the DNA matches it firmly. Part of the rows lack a size; the others show once, few, many or a class for expanded clones.

j_call: TRBJ2-3; d_call: NA; clone_size: NA; v_call: TRBV30; cdr3_nt: TGTGCCTGGAGCGGAAAAGGGGTTGGCACAGATACGCAGTATTTT; cdr3_aa: CAWSGKGVGTDTQYF
j_call: TRBJ2-2; d_call: NA; clone_size: NA; v_call: TRBV20-1; cdr3_nt: TGCAGTGCTAGAAACACCGGGGAGCTGTTTTTT; cdr3_aa: CSARNTGELFF
j_call: TRBJ2-3; d_call: NA; clone_size: NA; v_call: TRBV7-2; cdr3_nt: TGTGCCAGCAGCTTATCTGGCACAGATACGCAGTATTTT; cdr3_aa: CASSLSGTDTQYF
j_call: TRBJ2-5; d_call: NA; clone_size: few; v_call: TRBV2; cdr3_nt: TGTGCCAGCAGTGAAGGTGTAGGGTTCGGTGGAGAGACCCAGTACTTC; cdr3_aa: CASSEGVGFGGETQYF
j_call: TRBJ2-2; d_call: NA; clone_size: few; v_call: TRBV14; cdr3_nt: TGTGCCAGCAGCCCTAGGGGGACCGGGGAGCTGTTTTTT; cdr3_aa: CASSPRGTGELFF
j_call: TRBJ2-5; d_call: NA; clone_size: NA; v_call: TRBV20-1; cdr3_nt: TGCAGTGCTACCAGGGGAGAGACCCAGTACTTC; cdr3_aa: CSATRGETQYF
j_call: TRBJ1-1; d_call: NA; clone_size: NA; v_call: TRBV29-1; cdr3_nt: TGCAGCGTCGCCGGGACACAGAACACTGAAGCTTTCTTT; cdr3_aa: CSVAGTQNTEAFF
j_call: TRBJ1-1; d_call: NA; clone_size: few; v_call: TRBV29-1; cdr3_nt: TGCAGCGTCCGACAGACCATGAACACTGAAGCTTTCTTT; cdr3_aa: CSVRQTMNTEAFF
j_call: TRBJ1-5; d_call: NA; clone_size: NA; v_call: TRBV30; cdr3_nt: TGTGCCTGGAGTGGGTACGGTAATCTCCTACATTTT; cdr3_aa: CAWSGYGNLLHF
j_call: TRBJ1-2; d_call: TRBD1; clone_size: NA; v_call: TRBV7-2; cdr3_nt: TGTGCCAGCAGTTCCCGGACAGGGAATCGTGGCTACACCTTC; cdr3_aa: CASSSRTGNRGYTF
j_call: TRBJ1-2; d_call: NA; clone_size: NA; v_call: TRBV5-6; cdr3_nt: TGTGCCAGCAGCTTCGACAGTGGCTACACCTTC; cdr3_aa: CASSFDSGYTF
j_call: TRBJ2-3; d_call: NA; clone_size: NA; v_call: TRBV5-1; cdr3_nt: TGCGCCAGCAGCAAGACAGGAGCAGATACGCAGTATTTT; cdr3_aa: CASSKTGADTQYF
j_call: TRBJ1-2; d_call: NA; clone_size: NA; v_call: TRBV30; cdr3_nt: TGTGCCTGGAATGATGCTAACTATGGCTACACCTTC; cdr3_aa: CAWNDANYGYTF
j_call: TRBJ2-1; d_call: TRBD2; clone_size: NA; v_call: TRBV6-6; cdr3_nt: TGTGCCAGCATTCCCGGACTAGCGGGGTACAATGAGCAGTTCTTC; cdr3_aa: CASIPGLAGYNEQFF
j_call: TRBJ1-2; d_call: NA; clone_size: few; v_call: TRBV25-1; cdr3_nt: TGTGCCAGCAGTGCGTGGACAACGGGGGTTGGCTACACCTTC; cdr3_aa: CASSAWTTGVGYTF
j_call: TRBJ1-2; d_call: NA; clone_size: NA; v_call: TRBV29-1; cdr3_nt: TGCAGCGTTGAAGAGCACGACAGGAGTGGTGGCTACACCTTC; cdr3_aa: CSVEEHDRSGGYTF
j_call: TRBJ1-5; d_call: NA; clone_size: NA; v_call: TRBV2; cdr3_nt: TGTGCCAGCAGGGATGGCAATCAGCCCCAGCATTTT; cdr3_aa: CASRDGNQPQHF
j_call: TRBJ1-5; d_call: NA; clone_size: NA; v_call: TRBV4-3; cdr3_nt: TGCGCCAGCAGCCAAGATCATTGGGTCCAGCCCCAGCATTTT; cdr3_aa: CASSQDHWVQPQHF
j_call: TRBJ1-4; d_call: NA; clone_size: NA; v_call: TRBV30; cdr3_nt: TGTGCCTGGAGTGAAGGGGCGACTAATGAAAAACTGTTTTTT; cdr3_aa: CAWSEGATNEKLFF
j_call: TRBJ2-5; d_call: TRBD2; clone_size: NA; v_call: TRBV28; cdr3_nt: TGTGCCAGCAGTTTAATTAGCGGGCCGGAGACCCAGTACTTC; cdr3_aa: CASSLISGPETQYF
j_call: TRBJ1-2; d_call: NA; clone_size: NA; v_call: TRBV7-2; cdr3_nt: TGTGCCAGCACCCAAGGGACTGATGGCTACACCTTC; cdr3_aa: CASTQGTDGYTF
j_call: TRBJ1-1; d_call: TRBD1; clone_size: once; v_call: TRBV25-1; cdr3_nt: TGTGCCAGCAGTGATCAGGGGGGGAACACTGAAGCTTTCTTT; cdr3_aa: CASSDQGGNTEAFF
j_call: TRBJ2-1; d_call: NA; clone_size: NA; v_call: TRBV29-1; cdr3_nt: TGCAGCGTTGAGGAAGTCCAGAACTACAATGAGCAGTTCTTC; cdr3_aa: CSVEEVQNYNEQFF
j_call: TRBJ2-5; d_call: TRBD1; clone_size: NA; v_call: TRBV11-2; cdr3_nt: TGTGCCAGCAGCTTAGCCCCGGGACAGGGCCAAGAGACCCAGTACTTC; cdr3_aa: CASSLAPGQGQETQYF
j_call: TRBJ1-1; d_call: NA; clone_size: NA; v_call: TRBV5-1; cdr3_nt: TGCGCCAGCAGCTTGGATAGTCAGGGATTGAACACTGAAGCTTTCTTT; cdr3_aa: CASSLDSQGLNTEAFF
j_call: TRBJ2-5; d_call: NA; clone_size: NA; v_call: TRBV19; cdr3_nt: TGTGCCAGTAAAGTACAGGGCCAAGAGACCCAGTACTTC; cdr3_aa: CASKVQGQETQYF
j_call: TRBJ1-5; d_call: NA; clone_size: NA; v_call: TRBV30; cdr3_nt: TGTGCCTGGAGTTCGGGGTCCGATCAGCCCCAGCATTTT; cdr3_aa: CAWSSGSDQPQHF
j_call: TRBJ1-5; d_call: NA; clone_size: once; v_call: TRBV6-5; cdr3_nt: TGTGCCAGCAGTATCCAGGGAAATCAGCCCCAGCATTTT; cdr3_aa: CASSIQGNQPQHF
j_call: TRBJ2-2; d_call: TRBD1; clone_size: few; v_call: TRBV6-4; cdr3_nt: TGTGCCAGCAGTGACTCGATACAGGGGACCGGGGAGCTGTTTTTT; cdr3_aa: CASSDSIQGTGELFF
j_call: TRBJ2-2; d_call: NA; clone_size: few; v_call: TRBV4-3; cdr3_nt: TGCGCCAGCAGCCAAGACGGGAGAAGGCTTGCCGGGGAGCTGTTTTTT; cdr3_aa: CASSQDGRRLAGELFF
j_call: TRBJ2-2; d_call: NA; clone_size: NA; v_call: TRBV30; cdr3_nt: TGTGCCTGGAGTCCCCGGCCGGGGGCGAACACCGGGGAGCTGTTTTTT; cdr3_aa: CAWSPRPGANTGELFF
j_call: TRBJ2-7; d_call: TRBD1; clone_size: NA; v_call: TRBV2; cdr3_nt: TGTGCCAGCAGTGAAGACAGGGGGCGCAGAGAGCAGTACTTC; cdr3_aa: CASSEDRGRREQYF
j_call: TRBJ1-1; d_call: NA; clone_size: few; v_call: TRBV18; cdr3_nt: TGTGCCAGCTCACCCCTGGGGGGTACTGAAGCTTTCTTT; cdr3_aa: CASSPLGGTEAFF
j_call: TRBJ1-1; d_call: NA; clone_size: few; v_call: TRBV14; cdr3_nt: TGTGCCAGCACCTCGACACTGAACACTGAAGCTTTCTTT; cdr3_aa: CASTSTLNTEAFF
j_call: TRBJ1-5; d_call: NA; clone_size: NA; v_call: TRBV15; cdr3_nt: TGTGCCACCAGCAGGCCGGATAGCAATCAGCCCCAGCATTTT; cdr3_aa: CATSRPDSNQPQHF
j_call: TRBJ1-2; d_call: NA; clone_size: few; v_call: TRBV30; cdr3_nt: TGTGCCTGGAGCGTTCCGGGCGGCTACACCTTC; cdr3_aa: CAWSVPGGYTF
j_call: TRBJ1-1; d_call: NA; clone_size: NA; v_call: TRBV2; cdr3_nt: TGTGCCAGCAGAGAAAATGAAGCTTTCTTT; cdr3_aa: CASRENEAFF
j_call: TRBJ2-1; d_call: TRBD2; clone_size: NA; v_call: TRBV9; cdr3_nt: TGTGCCAGCACCCGTTCTAGCGGGGGGTACAATGAGCAGTTCTTC; cdr3_aa: CASTRSSGGYNEQFF
j_call: TRBJ1-1; d_call: NA; clone_size: NA; v_call: TRBV13; cdr3_nt: TGTGCCAGCAGCCCCCGGGGAAACACTGAAGCTTTCTTT; cdr3_aa: CASSPRGNTEAFF
j_call: TRBJ2-6; d_call: NA; clone_size: NA; v_call: TRBV30; cdr3_nt: TGTGCCTGGAGTGGGACCAGCTCTGGGGCCAACGTCCTGACTTTC; cdr3_aa: CAWSGTSSGANVLTF
j_call: TRBJ1-5; d_call: NA; clone_size: NA; v_call: TRBV2; cdr3_nt: TGTGCCAGCAGTGAAGTGGTTCAGCCCCAGCATTTT; cdr3_aa: CASSEVVQPQHF
j_call: TRBJ1-5; d_call: TRBD1; clone_size: few; v_call: TRBV29-1; cdr3_nt: TGCAGCGTTGCAACCGGGACAGGGTTACAGCCCCAGCATTTT; cdr3_aa: CSVATGTGLQPQHF
j_call: TRBJ2-7; d_call: TRBD2; clone_size: once; v_call: TRBV27; cdr3_nt: TGTGCCAGCAGTCCCCGTTTTCTCCCGGGGGGCTCCTACGAGCAGTACTTC; cdr3_aa: CASSPRFLPGGSYEQYF
j_call: TRBJ1-1; d_call: NA; clone_size: few; v_call: TRBV29-1; cdr3_nt: TGCAGCGTAGAACGGGACGGAGGGATGAGAGCTTTCTTT; cdr3_aa: CSVERDGGMRAFF
j_call: TRBJ2-7; d_call: TRBD2; clone_size: NA; v_call: TRBV7-2; cdr3_nt: TGTGCCAGCAGCTTAGTTGTAGCGGGGGGGAGATACGAGCAGTACTTC; cdr3_aa: CASSLVVAGGRYEQYF
j_call: TRBJ2-1; d_call: TRBD2; clone_size: NA; v_call: TRBV27; cdr3_nt: TGTGCCAGCAGTTGGTTAGCGGGGGGTTGGGAGCAGTTCTTC; cdr3_aa: CASSWLAGGWEQFF
j_call: TRBJ2-1; d_call: NA; clone_size: NA; v_call: TRBV30; cdr3_nt: TGTGCCTGGAGCGCAGGGGTGGGTGAGCAGTTCTTC; cdr3_aa: CAWSAGVGEQFF
j_call: TRBJ1-2; d_call: NA; clone_size: NA; v_call: TRBV27; cdr3_nt: TGTGCCAGCAGTTCCACGGTATCCTATGGCTACACCTTC; cdr3_aa: CASSSTVSYGYTF